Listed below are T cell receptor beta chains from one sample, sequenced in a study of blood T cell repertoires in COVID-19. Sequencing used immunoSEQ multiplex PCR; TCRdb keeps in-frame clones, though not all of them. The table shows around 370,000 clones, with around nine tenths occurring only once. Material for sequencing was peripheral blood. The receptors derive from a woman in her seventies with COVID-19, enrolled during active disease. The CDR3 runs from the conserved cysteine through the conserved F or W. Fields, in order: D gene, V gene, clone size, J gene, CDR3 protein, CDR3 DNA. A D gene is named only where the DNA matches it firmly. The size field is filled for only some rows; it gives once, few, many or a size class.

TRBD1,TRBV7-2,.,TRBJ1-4,CASSYTTGTANEKLFF,TGTGCCAGCAGCTATACTACCGGGACAGCAAATGAAAAACTGTTTTTT
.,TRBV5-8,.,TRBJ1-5,CASSYVRGISNQPQHF,TGTGCCAGCAGTTACGTACGGGGGATTAGCAATCAGCCCCAGCATTTT
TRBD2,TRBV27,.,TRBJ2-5,CASSWTSAETQYF,TGTGCCAGCAGTTGGACTAGCGCGGAGACCCAGTACTTC
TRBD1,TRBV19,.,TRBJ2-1,CASRSGQTGGWNEQFF,TGTGCCAGTAGGTCGGGACAGACAGGGGGATGGAATGAGCAGTTCTTC
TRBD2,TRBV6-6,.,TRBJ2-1,CASSYSGGAWEQFF,TGTGCCAGCAGTTATAGCGGGGGGGCCTGGGAGCAGTTCTTC
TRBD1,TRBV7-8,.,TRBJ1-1,CASSRGQGDWVTEAFF,TGTGCCAGCAGCCGGGGACAGGGAGATTGGGTCACTGAAGCTTTCTTT
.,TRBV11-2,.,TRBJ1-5,CASSLEGPQGTQHF,TGTGCCAGCAGCTTAGAGGGGCCCCAAGGGACCCAGCATTTT
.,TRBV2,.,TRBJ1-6,CASSVRYGPGSPLHF,TGTGCCAGCAGTGTCCGCTACGGCCCGGGTTCACCCCTCCACTTT
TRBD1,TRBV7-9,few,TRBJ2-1,CASSFLTGYYDEQFF,TGTGCCAGCAGCTTTTTGACAGGGTATTACGATGAGCAGTTCTTC
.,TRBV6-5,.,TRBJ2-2,CASSYSLGGVTGELFF,TGTGCCAGCAGTTACTCCTTGGGCGGGGTCACCGGGGAGCTGTTTTTT
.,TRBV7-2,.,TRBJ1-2,CASSLNSLRERYGYTF,TGTGCCAGCAGCTTAAACAGTCTCCGGGAACGCTATGGCTACACCTTC
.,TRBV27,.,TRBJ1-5,CASSFTYSNQPQHF,TGTGCCAGCAGTTTTACTTATAGCAATCAGCCCCAGCATTTT
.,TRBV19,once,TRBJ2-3,CATGRGRDTQYF,TGTGCCACAGGGCGGGGACGAGATACGCAGTATTTT
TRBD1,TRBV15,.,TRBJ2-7,CATSRGGQGAEQYF,TGTGCCACCAGCAGAGGGGGACAGGGGGCCGAGCAGTACTTC
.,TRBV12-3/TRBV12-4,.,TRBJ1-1,CASSYSLEAFF,TGTGCCAGCAGTTATTCTCTTGAAGCTTTCTTT
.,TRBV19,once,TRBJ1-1,CASSTIRNTEAFF,TGTGCCAGTAGTACTATAAGGAACACTGAAGCTTTCTTT
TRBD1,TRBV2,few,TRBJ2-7,CASYLGTGLYEQYF,TGTGCCAGCTACTTGGGGACAGGGCTCTACGAGCAGTACTTC
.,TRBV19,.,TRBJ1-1,CASSPGKNTEAFF,TGTGCCAGTAGTCCCGGGAAGAACACTGAAGCTTTCTTT
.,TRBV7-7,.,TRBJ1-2,CASSLLSRGFGGNYGYTF,TGTGCCAGCAGCTTATTGTCGAGGGGGTTCGGAGGTAACTATGGCTACACCTTC
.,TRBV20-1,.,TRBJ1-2,CSASWGGHYGYTF,TGCAGTGCTAGTTGGGGGGGCCACTATGGCTACACCTTC
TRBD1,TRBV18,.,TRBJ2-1,CASSPKTGVNNEQFF,TGTGCCAGCTCACCTAAGACAGGGGTGAACAATGAGCAGTTCTTC
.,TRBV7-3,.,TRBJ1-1,CASSPTEGTEAFF,TGTGCCAGCAGCCCAACAGAAGGCACTGAAGCTTTCTTT
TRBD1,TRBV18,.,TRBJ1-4,CASSPTGTGYEKLFF,TGTGCCAGCTCACCAACCGGGACAGGGTATGAAAAACTGTTTTTT
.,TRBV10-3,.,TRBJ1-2,CATSHRGGYGYTF,TGTGCCACCTCACATCGGGGGGGCTATGGCTACACCTTC
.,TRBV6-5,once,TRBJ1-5,CASSYSPTGDQPQHF,TGTGCCAGCAGTTACTCTCCGACAGGAGATCAGCCCCAGCATTTT
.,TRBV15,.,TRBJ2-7,CATRAERVWDEQYF,TGTGCCACCAGAGCGGAGAGGGTTTGGGACGAGCAGTACTTC
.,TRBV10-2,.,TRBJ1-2,CASSENGYGYTF,TGCGCCAGCAGTGAGAACGGCTATGGCTACACCTTC
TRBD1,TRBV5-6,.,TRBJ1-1,CASSEGTAVGTEAFF,TGTGCCAGCAGCGAAGGGACAGCTGTTGGCACTGAAGCTTTCTTT
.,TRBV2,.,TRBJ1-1,CASSGTRNTEAFF,TGTGCCAGCAGTGGGACACGGAACACTGAAGCTTTCTTT
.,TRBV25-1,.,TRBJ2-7,CASRDHGAYEQYF,TGTGCCAGCCGGGATCACGGGGCCTACGAGCAGTACTTC
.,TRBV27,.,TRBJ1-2,CASSLSGFYGYTF,TGTGCCAGCAGTTTATCCGGGTTCTATGGCTACACCTTC
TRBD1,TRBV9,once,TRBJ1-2,CASSAEQGASYGYTF,TGTGCCAGCAGCGCGGAACAGGGGGCAAGCTATGGCTACACCTTC
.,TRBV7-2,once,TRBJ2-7,CASSLNSARVDEQYF,TGTGCCAGCAGCTTAAATTCGGCCAGGGTGGACGAGCAGTACTTC
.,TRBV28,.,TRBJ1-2,CASSLNNNYGYTF,TGTGCCAGCAGTTTAAACAACAACTATGGCTACACCTTC
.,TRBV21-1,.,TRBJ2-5,CASSKGPSRGGRETQYF,TGTGCCAGCAGCAAAGGGCCATCGCGGGGGGGCCGAGAGACCCAGTACTTC
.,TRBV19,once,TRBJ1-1,CASSLNKNTEAFF,TGTGCCAGTAGTTTAAATAAGAACACTGAAGCTTTCTTT
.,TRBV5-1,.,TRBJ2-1,CASSSPGGPNEQFF,TGCGCCAGCAGCTCGCCCGGGGGGCCCAATGAGCAGTTCTTC
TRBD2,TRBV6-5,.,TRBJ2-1,CAGRGGSSYNEQFF,TGTGCCGGCCGGGGGGGTAGCTCCTACAATGAGCAGTTCTTC
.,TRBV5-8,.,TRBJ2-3,CASSFSGSLVSDTQYF,TGTGCCAGCAGCTTCAGTGGCAGCCTAGTTTCAGATACGCAGTATTTT
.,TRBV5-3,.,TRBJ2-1,CARSQTGCEGDEQFF,TGTGCCAGAAGCCAGACTGGTTGTGAGGGCGATGAGCAGTTCTTC
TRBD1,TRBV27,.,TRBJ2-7,CASSFWTGGEQYF,TGTGCCAGCAGTTTTTGGACAGGGGGCGAGCAGTACTTC
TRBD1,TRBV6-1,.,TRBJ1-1,CASSEGRGPANTEAFF,TGTGCCAGCAGTGAAGGCAGGGGGCCAGCCAACACTGAAGCTTTCTTT
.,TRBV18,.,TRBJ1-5,CASSNQTEPLYSNQPQHF,TGTGCCAGCTCGAATCAGACGGAGCCGCTATATAGCAATCAGCCCCAGCATTTT
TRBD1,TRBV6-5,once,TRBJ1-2,CASRTGPTYGYTF,TGTGCCAGCAGGACAGGGCCGACCTATGGCTACACCTTC
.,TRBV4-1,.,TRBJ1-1,CASSSGTRSEAFF,TGCGCCAGCAGCAGCGGAACGCGGTCTGAAGCTTTCTTT
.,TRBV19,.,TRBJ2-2,CASSIPGQGGELFF,TGTGCCAGTAGTATCCCAGGGCAGGGCGGGGAGCTGTTTTTT
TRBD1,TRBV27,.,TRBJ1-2,CASRMTGASYGYTF,TGTGCCAGCAGAATGACAGGGGCCAGCTATGGCTACACCTTC
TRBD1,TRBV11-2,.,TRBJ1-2,CASSLGRGRGVQGYTF,TGTGCCAGCAGCTTAGGAAGGGGGCGCGGAGTGCAGGGCTACACCTTC
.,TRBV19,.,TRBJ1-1,CASSTVGGEAFF,TGTGCCAGTAGTACCGTGGGGGGTGAAGCTTTCTTT
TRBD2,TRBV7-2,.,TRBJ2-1,CASFPGLAGAHNEQFF,TGTGCCAGCTTTCCGGGACTAGCGGGGGCTCACAATGAGCAGTTCTTC
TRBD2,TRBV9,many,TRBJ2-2,CASSLSGAINTGELFF,TGTGCCAGCAGTCTTAGCGGGGCCATTAACACCGGGGAGCTGTTTTTT
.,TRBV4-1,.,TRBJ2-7,CASSQEWSAGYSYEQYF,TGCGCCAGCAGCCAAGAATGGTCAGCGGGCTATTCCTACGAGCAGTACTTC
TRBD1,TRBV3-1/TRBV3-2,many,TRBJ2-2,CASGTGGGTGELFF,TGTGCCAGCGGGACAGGGGGCGGCACCGGGGAGCTGTTTTTT
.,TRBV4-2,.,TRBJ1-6,CASSQDPGQANNSPLHF,TGTGCCAGCAGCCAAGATCCTGGGCAGGCCAATAATTCACCCCTCCACTTT
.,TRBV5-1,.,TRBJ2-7,CASSSTGGPWDYEQYF,TGCGCCAGCAGTTCGACGGGGGGCCCTTGGGACTACGAGCAGTACTTC